These T cell receptor beta chains were read from a single sample in a study of cytomegalovirus exposure and HLA in healthy donors. Profiled with immunoSEQ multiplex PCR; TCRdb holds only in-frame clones, not every one. The sample records fewer than 150,000 clones, roughly 70% being singletons. Sequenced sample: PBMCs. These receptors originate from a man aged 18 to 29 in good health and CMV-seropositive. Both conserved end residues are part of each CDR3. Fields, in order: clone size, CDR3 length, J gene, D gene, V gene, CDR3 protein, CDR3 DNA. D genes are given only for firm matches. Size is omitted from some rows. Given values are once, few, many or a class for expanded clones.

NA | 14 | TRBJ1-2 | NA | TRBV28 | CASSFGGPNYGYTF | TGTGCCAGCAGTTTTGGAGGGCCTAACTATGGCTACACCTTC
NA | 13 | TRBJ2-2 | NA | TRBV6-5 | CASRDPGTGELFF | TGTGCCAGCAGGGATCCCGGGACAGGGGAGCTGTTTTTT
NA | 12 | TRBJ2-7 | TRBD1 | TRBV18 | CASSPQGDKQYF | TGTGCCAGCTCACCTCAGGGGGACAAGCAGTACTTC
NA | 14 | TRBJ1-5 | NA | TRBV6-1 | CASSRQGGGQPQHF | TGTGCCAGCAGTCGTCAAGGGGGGGGACAGCCCCAGCATTTT
NA | 16 | TRBJ1-3 | TRBD1 | TRBV5-6 | CASSLVNRGPGNTIYF | TGTGCCAGCAGCTTGGTGAACAGGGGGCCTGGAAACACCATATATTTT
NA | 14 | TRBJ1-3 | NA | TRBV7-2 | CASSPTNSGNTIYF | TGTGCCAGCAGTCCTACGAACTCCGGAAACACCATATATTTT
few | 16 | TRBJ1-5 | TRBD1 | TRBV28 | CASRVTGANSNQPQHF | TGTGCCAGCAGGGTGACAGGGGCAAATAGCAATCAGCCCCAGCATTTT
NA | 13 | TRBJ1-5 | NA | TRBV6-1 | CASSERENQPQHF | TGTGCCAGCAGTGAAAGGGAGAATCAGCCCCAGCATTTT
NA | 15 | TRBJ2-7 | TRBD1 | TRBV6-5 | CASSYGTGFGYEQYF | TGTGCCAGCAGTTACGGGACAGGGTTTGGGTACGAGCAGTACTTC
NA | 14 | TRBJ2-5 | TRBD2 | TRBV6-1 | CASSRGGGEGTQYF | TGTGCCAGCAGTCGAGGCGGGGGGGAGGGGACCCAGTACTTC
NA | 18 | TRBJ2-3 | TRBD2 | TRBV5-1 | CASSLFPGTGGRVDTQYF | TGCGCCAGCAGCTTGTTCCCTGGGACGGGGGGGCGAGTAGATACGCAGTATTTT